What follows is one TCR beta chain and its context. This sample was included in a study of OX40 agonist ivuxolimab in advanced cancers. As for the study in general: The treatment was a fully human IgG2 OX40 agonist, ivuxolimab.

Germline-derived CDR1 and CDR2 are SGHNT and YYREEE (reference sequence). The CDR3 covers 16 residues. Trimming removed 5 bases from V and 0 bases from J, with 15 bases in between. Data came from immunoSEQ multiplex PCR; TCRdb stores just in-frame clones and leaves some out. The top ten clones hold more than 20% of a sample with about 80,000 clones, approximately 85% of them seen once. The chain has TRBV5-4 and TRBJ2-1, with D hard to call. The sample consisted of CD4+ or CD8+ T cells sorted from blood, taken in a trial of the OX40 agonist ivuxolimab. The sequence derives from an adult with an advanced solid tumor such as melanoma, head and neck, liver or kidney cancer. CDR3 DNA sequence: TGTGCCAGCAGTGCTGGGCTGATAAGCTCCTACAATGAGCAGTTCTTC. Protein sequence: CASSAGLISSYNEQFF.